The 14 T cell receptor beta chains listed next were all sequenced from one sample in a study of blood T cell repertoires in COVID-19. Profiling relied on immunoSEQ multiplex PCR, and the TCRdb table lists in-frame clones only, not all of them. Among some 80,000 clones listed, 85% were seen once. Sequencing was carried out using peripheral blood. Source of these receptors: a man aged 55 to 69 with COVID-19, enrolled during active disease.

J is TRBJ2-1 and V is TRBV13; D is possibly TRBD2 (6 bases). Germline V gene sequence: CDR1 PRHDT, CDR2 FYEKMQ (reference sequence). This CDR3 region has 16 residues. V was clipped by 5 bases and J by 2 bases, with 16 bases between them. CDR3 nucleotide sequence: TGTGCCAGCAGCCGCGGGGAGCTAGGCCCCTACAATGAGCAGTTCTTC. Amino acids: CASSRGELGPYNEQFF.

The rearrangement uses TRBV6-6 and TRBJ2-5, with TRBD2 identical over 11 bases. This CDR3 contains 17 residues. Looked up from germline, CDR1 is MNHNY and CDR2 is SVGAGI (reference sequence). The J segment lost 1 base and the V segment lost 5 bases, leaving 9 bases of the junction unmatched. This chain's CDR3 is CASSPPTSGAGQETQYF. CDR3 nucleotide sequence: TGTGCCAGCAGTCCCCCGACTAGCGGGGCGGGCCAAGAGACCCAGTACTTC.

The V gene is TRBV4-1, the J gene TRBJ2-1, with 10 bases matching TRBD2. Germline CDR1 MGHRA, CDR2 YSYEKL. The CDR3 is 17 residues long. J lost 5 bases, V lost 4 bases, and 11 bases had no gene match. The DNA for the CDR3 is TGCGCCAGCAGCCTCCTACCGGGACTAGCGACCAACAATGAGCAGTTCTTC. This encodes CASSLLPGLATNNEQFF.

The chain combines TRBV4-1 with TRBJ1-2, with D possibly TRBD1 on 6 matching bases. The CDR3 covers 14 residues. Trimming pared 1 base from V and 4 bases from J, leaving 10 bases between. The V gene's germline CDR1 is MGHRA and CDR2 YSYEKL. CDR3 amino acids: CASSQVGTSYGYTF. CDR3 DNA: TGCGCCAGCAGCCAAGTAGGGACAAGCTATGGCTACACCTTC.

This chain links TRBV7-2 with TRBJ1-1; D possibly corresponds to TRBD1 (6 bases). This CDR3 comprises 13 residues. Looked up from germline, CDR1 is SGHTA and CDR2 is FQGNSA. V was clipped by 8 bases and J by 6 bases, with 16 bases between them. Here the CDR3 DNA reads TGTGCCAGCTCCCCACAGGGTTTCCCTGAAGCTTTCTTT. It translates to CASSPQGFPEAFF.

This clone has a single count. The V gene is TRBV19, the J gene TRBJ2-1; 10 nucleotides align to TRBD1. Trimming at V came to 7 bases and at J to 3 bases, leaving 6 bases not matched to a gene. CDR3 length: 15 amino acids. Germline values: CDR1 LNHDA, CDR2 SQIVND (reference sequence). DNA for the CDR3: TGTGCCAGTACCAGACAGGGGGCAGGCTACAATGAGCAGTTCTTC. Translation: CASTRQGAGYNEQFF.

The rearrangement uses TRBV5-1 and TRBJ1-2, with 9 bases identical to TRBD1. The germline V gene encodes CDR1 SGHRS and CDR2 YFSETQ. The CDR3 contains 15 residues. The ends lost 2 bases at V and 2 bases at J; junction bases unmatched: 4. Here the CDR3 reads CASSLQGAKNYGYTF. Written as DNA, the CDR3 is TGCGCCAGCAGCTTACAGGGGGCTAAAAACTATGGCTACACCTTC.

J is TRBJ1-4 and V is TRBV5-6; weak D call: TRBD1 (5 bases). Trimming shortened V by 3 bases and J by 0 bases, and 21 bases separated the two germline ends. This CDR3 comprises 19 residues. From germline, CDR1 is SGHDT and CDR2 YYEEEE. In DNA form, the CDR3 reads TGTGCCAGCAGCTGGGGGGTATCGGCCTCCTATGCAACTAATGAAAAACTGTTTTTT. Protein: CASSWGVSASYATNEKLFF.

V usage is TRBV14 and J usage is TRBJ2-7; D is ambiguous. Trimming took off 1 base at V and 3 bases at J, with 10 bases between the two ends. The CDR3 sequence is 14 residues long. Germline assignment: CDR1 SGHDN and CDR2 FVKESK. The chain's CDR3 is CASSQGGRDYEQYF. The CDR3 nucleotides read TGTGCCAGCAGCCAAGGAGGCAGAGACTACGAGCAGTACTTC.

The V gene is TRBV7-9, the J gene TRBJ2-3, with D perhaps matching TRBD1 (5 bases). CDR1 and CDR2 from the germline V gene are SEHNR and FQNEAQ (reference sequence). V dropped 5 bases and J dropped 4 bases, with 10 bases sitting between them. The CDR3 is made up of 13 amino acids. CDR3 nucleotide sequence: TGTGCCAGCAGCCCTCAGGGCCCAGATACGCAGTATTTT. Encoded protein: CASSPQGPDTQYF.

Here the CDR3 reads CASSTNQGNTQYF. As DNA, the CDR3 is TGTGCCAGCAGCACTAATCAAGGAAATACGCAGTATTTT. The chain carries TRBV11-2 and TRBJ2-3; D call uncertain. V shed 5 bases and J shed 7 bases, with 13 bases lying between them. The CDR3 spans 13 residues. Germline V gene lookup returns CDR1 SGHAT and CDR2 FQNNGV.

The V and J genes are TRBV7-3 and TRBJ2-3, with TRBD2 matching over 12 bases. CDR1 is SGHTA and CDR2 is FQGTGA in the germline V gene. Trimming cost V 5 bases and J 3 bases; bases outside gene matches: 9. The length of the CDR3 is 17 residues. CDR3 sequence: CASSPTRLAGETDTQYF. CDR3 DNA: TGTGCCAGCAGCCCCACCCGACTAGCGGGAGAAACAGATACGCAGTATTTT.

J is TRBJ2-1 and V is TRBV3-1 (or the pseudogene TRBV3-2), with D possibly matching TRBD2 (5 bases). Germline V gives CDR1 LGHDT, CDR2 YNNKEL (reference sequence). Deletions cut 4 bases from V and 10 bases from J, with 14 bases between. The CDR3 runs to 13 residues. Here the CDR3 DNA reads TGTGCCAGCAGCCTCTTTTTAGGCGGGGAGCAGTTCTTC. It codes for CASSLFLGGEQFF.

The V and J genes are TRBV7-6 and TRBJ2-3; 10 bases are a match to TRBD1. V lost 5 bases to trimming and J lost 4 bases; unmatched junction nucleotides: 9. CDR1 and CDR2 (germline): SGHVS, FNYEAQ. This CDR3 has 16 amino acids. CDR3: CASSPIDRGRADTQYF. Here the CDR3 DNA reads TGTGCCAGCAGCCCTATAGACAGGGGGCGGGCAGATACGCAGTATTTT.